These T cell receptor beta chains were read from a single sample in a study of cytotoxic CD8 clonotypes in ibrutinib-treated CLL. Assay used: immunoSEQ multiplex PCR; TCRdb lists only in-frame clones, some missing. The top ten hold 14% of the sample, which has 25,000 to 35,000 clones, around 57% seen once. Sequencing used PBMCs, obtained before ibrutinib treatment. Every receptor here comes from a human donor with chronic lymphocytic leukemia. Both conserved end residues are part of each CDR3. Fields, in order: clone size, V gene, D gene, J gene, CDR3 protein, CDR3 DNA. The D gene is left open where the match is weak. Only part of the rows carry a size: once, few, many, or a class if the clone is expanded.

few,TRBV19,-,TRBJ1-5,CASSIGGGALGPQHF,TGTGCCAGTAGTATAGGGGGGGGAGCTTTAGGACCCCAGCATTTT
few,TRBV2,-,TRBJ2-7,CASRGGRGSYEQYF,TGTGCCAGCAGGGGGGGCAGGGGCTCCTACGAGCAGTACTTC
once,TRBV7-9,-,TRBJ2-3,CASTLWGDTQYF,TGTGCCAGCACCCTATGGGGAGATACGCAGTATTTT
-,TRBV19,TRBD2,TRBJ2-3,CASSISTSGGTDTQYF,TGTGCCAGTAGTATCTCGACTAGCGGAGGCACAGATACGCAGTATTTT
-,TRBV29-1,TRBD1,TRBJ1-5,CSVGGQENQPQHF,TGCAGCGTTGGGGGACAGGAAAATCAGCCCCAGCATTTT
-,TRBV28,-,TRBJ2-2,CASSLRLTGELFF,TGTGCCAGCAGTTTACGTCTCACCGGGGAGCTGTTTTTT
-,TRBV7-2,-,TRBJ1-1,CASSSTRGLTEAFF,TGTGCCAGCAGCTCCACCCGGGGTCTAACTGAAGCTTTCTTT
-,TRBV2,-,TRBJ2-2,CASSVSTYTGELFF,TGTGCCAGCAGTGTATCGACCTACACCGGGGAGCTGTTTTTT
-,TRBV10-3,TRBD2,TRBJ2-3,CAISDLGGGNADTQYF,TGTGCCATCAGTGACCTCGGGGGAGGGAACGCAGATACGCAGTATTTT
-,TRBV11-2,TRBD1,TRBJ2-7,CASSSVQGLSYEQYF,TGTGCCAGCAGCTCAGTACAGGGGCTCTCCTACGAGCAGTACTTC
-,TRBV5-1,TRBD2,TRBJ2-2,CASSPNSGSGTPGELFF,TGCGCCAGCAGCCCTAATAGCGGGAGTGGTACCCCCGGGGAGCTGTTTTTT
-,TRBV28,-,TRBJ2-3,CASSSVGTGSGDTQYF,TGTGCCAGCAGTTCGGTGGGAACAGGGTCTGGAGATACGCAGTATTTT
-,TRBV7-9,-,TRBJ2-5,CASSSLTRRAETQYF,TGTGCCAGCAGCTCCCTCACTCGGAGGGCAGAGACCCAGTACTTC
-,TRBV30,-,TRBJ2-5,CAWTGGSQETQYF,TGTGCCTGGACCGGTGGCAGCCAAGAGACCCAGTACTTC
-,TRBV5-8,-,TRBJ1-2,CASSLASWRVGYGYTF,TGTGCCAGCAGCTTGGCTAGTTGGAGGGTAGGGTATGGCTACACCTTC
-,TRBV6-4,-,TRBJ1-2,CPRDGYTF,TGCCCCCGGGATGGCTACACCTTC
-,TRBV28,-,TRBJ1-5,CASSPLLGDHQPQHF,TGTGCCAGCAGTCCCCTACTAGGGGACCATCAGCCCCAGCATTTT
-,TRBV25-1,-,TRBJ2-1,CASSVRRQPPNEQFF,TGTGCCAGCAGTGTTCGCCGACAGCCCCCAAATGAGCAGTTCTTC
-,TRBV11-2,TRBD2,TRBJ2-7,CASTLSLAGSYEQYF,TGTGCCAGCACCCTATCGCTAGCGGGGTCGTACGAGCAGTACTTC
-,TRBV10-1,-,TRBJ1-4,CASLLGEKLFF,TGCGCCAGCCTCTTAGGCGAAAAACTGTTTTTT
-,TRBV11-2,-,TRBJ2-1,CASSLWGGDYNEQFF,TGTGCCAGCAGCTTATGGGGGGGCGACTACAATGAGCAGTTCTTC
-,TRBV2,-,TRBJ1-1,CASKVGDPEAFF,TGTGCCAGCAAAGTAGGGGATCCTGAAGCTTTCTTT
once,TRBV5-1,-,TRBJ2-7,CASSTDGGVEEQYF,TGCGCCAGCAGCACAGACGGAGGGGTGGAGGAGCAGTACTTC
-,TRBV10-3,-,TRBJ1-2,CAISGPQQEAGYTF,TGTGCCATCAGCGGGCCACAACAAGAGGCTGGCTACACCTTC
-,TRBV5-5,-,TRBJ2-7,CASSLDPHRVGEQYF,TGTGCCAGCAGCTTGGACCCTCACAGGGTGGGTGAGCAGTACTTC
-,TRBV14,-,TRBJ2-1,CASSQGSWNEQFF,TGTGCCAGCAGCCAAGGTAGTTGGAATGAGCAGTTCTTC
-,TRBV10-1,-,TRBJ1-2,CASSGQTNYGYTF,TGCGCCAGCAGTGGTCAGACCAACTATGGCTACACCTTC
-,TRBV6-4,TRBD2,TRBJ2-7,CASSDSMELAGLSYEQYF,TGTGCCAGCAGTGACTCGATGGAACTAGCGGGACTTTCCTACGAGCAGTACTTC
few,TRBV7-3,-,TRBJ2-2,CASSLGGAGELFF,TGTGCCAGCAGCTTAGGCGGGGCCGGGGAGCTGTTTTTT
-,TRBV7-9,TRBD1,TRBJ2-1,CASTPDRSYNEQFF,TGTGCCAGCACCCCGGACAGGAGCTACAATGAGCAGTTCTTC
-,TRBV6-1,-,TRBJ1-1,CASSESGLREWAFF,TGTGCCAGCAGTGAATCAGGGCTCCGTGAGTGGGCTTTCTTT
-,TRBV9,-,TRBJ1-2,CASSATVLPGPYNYGYTF,TGTGCCAGCAGCGCGACAGTCCTCCCCGGCCCCTACAATTATGGCTACACCTTC
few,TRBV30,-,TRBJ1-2,CAWSAGHYYGYTF,TGTGCCTGGAGTGCAGGACACTACTATGGCTACACCTTC
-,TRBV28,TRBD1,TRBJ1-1,CASSLYGDRASGKAFF,TGTGCCAGCAGTTTATACGGAGACAGGGCGTCGGGGAAAGCTTTCTTT
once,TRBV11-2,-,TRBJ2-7,CASTSPGRATYEQYF,TGTGCCAGCACCAGTCCGGGACGCGCTACCTACGAGCAGTACTTC
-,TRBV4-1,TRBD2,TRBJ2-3,CASSHLPTGFLAGGSADTQYF,TGCGCCAGCAGCCACCTCCCGACAGGGTTCCTAGCGGGAGGGAGCGCAGATACGCAGTATTTT
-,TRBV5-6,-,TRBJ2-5,CASSLPLVGETQYF,TGTGCCAGCAGCTTGCCGCTAGTGGGAGAGACCCAGTACTTC
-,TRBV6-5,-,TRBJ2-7,CASSWGRNDEQYF,TGTGCCAGCAGTTGGGGAAGGAATGACGAGCAGTACTTC
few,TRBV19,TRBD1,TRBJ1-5,CASSSGTGDNQPQHF,TGTGCCAGTAGTTCCGGGACAGGCGACAATCAGCCCCAGCATTTT
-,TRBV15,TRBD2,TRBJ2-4,CATSRELAGYNIQYF,TGTGCCACCAGCAGGGAACTAGCGGGATACAACATTCAGTACTTC
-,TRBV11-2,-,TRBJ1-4,CASGNEKLFF,TGTGCCAGCGGTAATGAAAAACTGTTTTTT
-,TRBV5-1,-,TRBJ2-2,CASSLAAGAGELFF,TGCGCCAGCAGCTTGGCAGCTGGAGCCGGGGAGCTGTTTTTT
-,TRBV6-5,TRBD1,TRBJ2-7,CASSYQQGATYEQYF,TGTGCCAGCAGTTACCAACAGGGGGCCACCTACGAGCAGTACTTC
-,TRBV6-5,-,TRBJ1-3,CASHRYAGNTIYF,TGTGCCAGCCACCGGTATGCTGGAAACACCATATATTTT
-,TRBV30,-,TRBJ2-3,CAWSIGDTQYF,TGTGCCTGGAGTATAGGAGATACGCAGTATTTT
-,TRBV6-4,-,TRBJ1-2,CVGIYPTFGYTF,TGCGTTGGCATCTACCCAACCTTTGGCTACACCTTC
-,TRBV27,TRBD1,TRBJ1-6,CASRGTGASPLHF,TGTGCCAGCAGAGGGACAGGGGCATCACCCCTCCACTTT
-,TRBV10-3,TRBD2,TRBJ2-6,CAISESGTSGRASGANVLTF,TGTGCCATCAGTGAGTCCGGGACTAGCGGGAGGGCCTCTGGGGCCAACGTCCTGACTTTC
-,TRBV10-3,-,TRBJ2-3,CAISEQAGVLGNTQYF,TGTGCCATCAGTGAACAGGCCGGGGTCCTAGGAAATACGCAGTATTTT
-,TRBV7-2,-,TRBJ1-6,CASSLSEDSPLHF,TGTGCCAGCAGCCTTAGTGAGGACTCACCCCTCCACTTT
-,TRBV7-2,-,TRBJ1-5,CASSYGTQPRAQHF,TGTGCCAGCAGCTACGGGACCCAACCAAGGGCCCAGCATTTT
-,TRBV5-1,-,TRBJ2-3,CASSSADTQYF,TGCGCCAGCTCGAGCGCAGATACGCAGTATTTT
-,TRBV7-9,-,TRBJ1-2,CASSPRGRATDYGYTF,TGTGCCAGCAGCCCGAGGGGTCGGGCGACGGACTATGGCTACACCTTC
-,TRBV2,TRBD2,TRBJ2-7,CASKGIAGAPSYEQYF,TGTGCCAGCAAGGGAATAGCGGGAGCCCCATCCTACGAGCAGTACTTC
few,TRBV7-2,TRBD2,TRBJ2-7,CASSLVGLAGTEQYF,TGTGCCAGCAGCTTAGTGGGACTAGCGGGTACCGAGCAGTACTTC
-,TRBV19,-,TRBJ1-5,CASSGRANQPQHF,TGTGCCAGTAGTGGCAGGGCCAATCAGCCCCAGCATTTT
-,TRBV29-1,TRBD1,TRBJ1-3,CSVESTGEGSGNTIYF,TGCAGCGTTGAAAGTACAGGGGAAGGCTCTGGAAACACCATATATTTT
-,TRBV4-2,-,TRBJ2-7,CASSPSEVSAYEQYF,TGTGCCAGCAGCCCCTCGGAGGTTTCTGCCTACGAGCAGTACTTC
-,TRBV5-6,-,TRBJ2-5,CASSLRILVGETQYF,TGTGCCAGCAGCTTGAGGATCTTAGTAGGGGAGACCCAGTACTTC
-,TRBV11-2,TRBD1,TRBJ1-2,CASSQDRNYGYTF,TGTGCCAGCAGCCAGGACAGGAACTATGGCTACACCTTC